Included here is one TCR beta chain sequence, with context. These data are taken from a study of blood T cell repertoires in COVID-19. The protocol was immunoSEQ multiplex PCR, while the TCRdb copy is restricted to in-frame clones and leaves out a portion. The sample shows some 120,000 clones, about 81% of them seen only once. This CDR3 spans 14 amino acids. Trimming took 4 bases from V and 7 from J, leaving 12 bases between them. Per germline, CDR1 SGHRS and CDR2 YFSETQ. The V and J genes are TRBV5-1 and TRBJ1-6; D gene unclear. The sequence derives from a woman aged 45-65 years with acute or convalescent COVID-19. The source material was peripheral blood. The DNA for the CDR3 is TGCGCCAGCAGCCTCAGAGGCGAGAATTCACCCCTCCACTTT. Protein sequence: CASSLRGENSPLHF.